This record covers a single T cell receptor beta chain. The germline V and J ends were trimmed by 3 bases and 4 bases, with 14 bases remaining between them. The length of the CDR3 is 15 residues. Germline values: CDR1 SGHRS, CDR2 YFSETQ. Profiled with immunoSEQ multiplex PCR; TCRdb holds only in-frame clones, not every one. The table lists about 59,000 clones, 75% to 85% of them singletons. The sample comes from a study of OX40 agonist ivuxolimab in advanced cancers. The specimen was CD4+ or CD8+ T cells sorted from blood, collected in a trial of the OX40 agonist ivuxolimab. This receptor was identified in an adult with an advanced solid tumor such as melanoma, head and neck, liver or kidney cancer. This rearrangement joins TRBV5-1 to TRBJ1-3; D ambiguous. The CDR3 DNA sequence: TGCGCCAGCAGCTCGCTTGCTTCTTGGGGAAACACCATATATTTT. Its protein product is CASSSLASWGNTIYF.